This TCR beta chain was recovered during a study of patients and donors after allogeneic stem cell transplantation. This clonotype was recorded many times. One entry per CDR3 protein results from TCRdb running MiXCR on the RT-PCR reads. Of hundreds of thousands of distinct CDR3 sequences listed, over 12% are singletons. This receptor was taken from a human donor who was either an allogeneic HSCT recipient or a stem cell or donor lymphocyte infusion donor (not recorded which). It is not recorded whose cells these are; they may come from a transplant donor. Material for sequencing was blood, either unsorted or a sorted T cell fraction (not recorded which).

CDR3 bases: TGCGCCAGCAGCCAAGAAGACAGGGCTAACTATGGCTACACCTTC. Translated, it gives CASSQEDRANYGYTF. The J gene is TRBJ1-2, the V gene TRBV4-1, with TRBD1 identical over 7 bases. The ends lost 0 bases at V and 0 bases at J; junction bases unmatched: 1. Germline CDR1 and CDR2: MGHRA and YSYEKL. This CDR3 is built from 15 residues.